This T cell receptor (beta chain) appears in the sequencing data of a study of CD8 T cells in Susac syndrome. Blood CD8+ and CD4+ T cells underwent high-throughput TCR beta sequencing. The multiple sclerosis controls, all treatment-naive patients, had relapsing-remitting disease that was stable or active. TEMRA cells underwent FACS enrichment and CD8+ and CD4+ T cells underwent negative isolation. The RNA input was about 0.45 to 1 ug, and it was reverse transcribed with random hexamers. Amplification of TCR beta CDR3 across 54 Vbeta and 13 Jbeta was performed with immunoSEQ multiplex PCR. MiXCR, applied by TCRdb to the immunoSEQ multiplex PCR reads, yields one record per CDR3 protein. The sample records around 200,000 distinct CDR3 sequences, around 95% being singletons. CDR3 length: 15 residues. The germline V gene has CDR1 GTSNPN and CDR2 SVGIG (reference sequence). Trimming shortened V by 0 bases and J by 8 bases, and 18 bases separated the two germline ends.

The sequence derives from a human donor with multiple sclerosis. The specimen sequenced was CD4+ T cells from PBMCs. The V and J genes are TRBV30 and TRBJ2-3; D perhaps matches TRBD2 (5 bases). The CDR3 here is CAWSVGSSLGRTQYF. CDR3 DNA: TGTGCCTGGAGTGTTGGGTCTAGCCTTGGACGTACGCAGTATTTT.